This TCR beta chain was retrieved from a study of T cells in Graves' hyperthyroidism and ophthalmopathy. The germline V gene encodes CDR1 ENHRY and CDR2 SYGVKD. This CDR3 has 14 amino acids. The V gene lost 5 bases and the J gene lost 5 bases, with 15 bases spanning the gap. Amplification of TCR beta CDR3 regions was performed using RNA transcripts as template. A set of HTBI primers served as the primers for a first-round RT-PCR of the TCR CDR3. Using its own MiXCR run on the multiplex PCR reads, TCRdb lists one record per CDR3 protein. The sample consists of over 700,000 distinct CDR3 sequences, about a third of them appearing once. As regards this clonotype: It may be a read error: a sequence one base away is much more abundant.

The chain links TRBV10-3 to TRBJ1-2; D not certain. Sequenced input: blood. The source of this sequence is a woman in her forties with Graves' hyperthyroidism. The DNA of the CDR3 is TGTGCCATCAGTTACTCGAGTACGGCATATGGCTACACCTTC. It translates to CAISYSSTAYGYTF.